Sequencing of this TCR beta chain was carried out in a study of T-cell memory formation after mild COVID-19. Study-level background: Largely donor-specific sequence clusters came from a couple of donors. Study observations and caveats: While clones contracting from day 15 to 85 were balanced between CD4 and CD8, later expanders leaned CD4+.

In the case of this clonotype: Its antigen is not known.

The germline V and J ends were trimmed by 6 bases and 11 bases, with 19 bases remaining between them. CDR3 length: 13 residues. MiXCR was run by TCRdb on the 5' RACE reads, yielding one entry per CDR3 protein. The data hold over 450,000 distinct CDR3 sequences, with about a fifth observed a single time. This sequence joins TRBV12-3 or TRBV12-4 and TRBJ1-1; D is possibly TRBD1 (5 bases). What was sequenced was PBMCs or a T cell subset sorted from them (not recorded which). The clonotype comes from an adult woman who had mild COVID-19 (a few samples of this study predate the infection). Cell type and time point are not known. The CDR3 reads CASSLNTGTEAFF. The CDR3 region has the DNA TGTGCCAGCAGCCTTAATACCGGGACCGAGGCTTTCTTT.